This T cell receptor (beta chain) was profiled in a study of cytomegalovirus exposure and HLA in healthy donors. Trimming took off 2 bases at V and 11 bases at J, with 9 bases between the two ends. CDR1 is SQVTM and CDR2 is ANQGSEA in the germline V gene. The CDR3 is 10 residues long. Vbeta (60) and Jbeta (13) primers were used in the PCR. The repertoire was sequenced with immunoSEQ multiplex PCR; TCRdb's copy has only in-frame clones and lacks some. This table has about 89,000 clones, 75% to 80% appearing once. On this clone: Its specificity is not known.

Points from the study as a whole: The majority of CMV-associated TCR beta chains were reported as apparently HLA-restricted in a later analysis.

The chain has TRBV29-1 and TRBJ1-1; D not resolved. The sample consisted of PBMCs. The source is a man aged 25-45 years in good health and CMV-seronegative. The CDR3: CSVEQSRAFF. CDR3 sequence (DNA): TGCAGCGTTGAACAAAGTCGGGCTTTCTTT. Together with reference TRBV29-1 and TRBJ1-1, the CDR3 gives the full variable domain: SAVISQKPSRDICQRGTSLTIQCQVDSQVTMMFWYRQQPGQSLTLIATANQGSEATYESGFVIDKFPISRPNLTFSTLTVSNMSPEDSSIYLCSVEQSRAFFGQGTRLTVV.